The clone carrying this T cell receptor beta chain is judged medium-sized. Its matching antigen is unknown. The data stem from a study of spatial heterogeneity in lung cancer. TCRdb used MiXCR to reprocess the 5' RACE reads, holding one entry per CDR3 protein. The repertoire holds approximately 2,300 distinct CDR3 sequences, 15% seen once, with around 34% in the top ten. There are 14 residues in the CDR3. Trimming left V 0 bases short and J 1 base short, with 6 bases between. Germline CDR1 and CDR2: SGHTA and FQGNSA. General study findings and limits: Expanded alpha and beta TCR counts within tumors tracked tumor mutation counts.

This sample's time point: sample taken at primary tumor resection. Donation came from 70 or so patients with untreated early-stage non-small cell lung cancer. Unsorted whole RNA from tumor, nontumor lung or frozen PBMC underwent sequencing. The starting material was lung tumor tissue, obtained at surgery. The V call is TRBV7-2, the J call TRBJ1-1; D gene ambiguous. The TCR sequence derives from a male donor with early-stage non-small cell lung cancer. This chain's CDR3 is CASSLARENTEAFF. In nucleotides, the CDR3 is TGTGCCAGCAGCTTAGCGCGGGAGAACACTGAAGCTTTCTTT.